The 31 T cell receptor beta chains given below trace back to one sample, sequenced in a study of blood T cell repertoires in COVID-19. Libraries were prepared by immunoSEQ multiplex PCR; TCRdb keeps only in-frame clonotypes and omits some of them. The sample shows approximately 110,000 clones, 85% of them seen only once. The sequenced sample consisted of peripheral blood. The source of these receptors is a man aged 50 or older with acute or convalescent COVID-19.

The DNA for the CDR3 is TGCAGCGTTGGTGGATCTTGGGGCCAGACTGAAGCTTTCTTT. It is translated as CSVGGSWGQTEAFF. J is TRBJ1-1 and V is TRBV29-1, with D perhaps TRBD1 (5 bases). V shed 4 bases and J shed 5 bases, with 17 bases lying between them. CDR3 length equals 14 residues. Germline V CDR1 and CDR2: SQVTM, ANQGSEA.

The chain joins TRBV30 to TRBJ2-7, with 7 bases aligning to TRBD2. The CDR3 sequence is 15 residues long. V shed 1 base, J shed 1 base, and the junction held 7 bases outside the gene matches. CDR1 and CDR2 (germline): GTSNPN, SVGIG (reference sequence). CDR3 sequence: CAWSGPSGLSYEQYF. CDR3 nucleotide sequence: TGTGCCTGGAGTGGTCCTAGCGGCCTTTCCTACGAGCAGTACTTC. Full variable domain (rest looked up from reference TRBV30 and TRBJ2-7): SQTIHQWPATLVQPVGSPLSLECTVEGTSNPNLYWYRQAAGRGLQLLFYSVGIGQISSEVPQNLSASRPQDRQFILSSKKLLLSDSGFYLCAWSGPSGLSYEQYFGPGTRLTVT.

The chain links TRBV11-3 to TRBJ2-7; TRBD2 agrees at 7 bases. Losses at the gene ends were 5 bases for V and 4 bases for J; bases not matched to a gene: 8. Germline loops: CDR1 SGHNT, CDR2 YENEEA. This CDR3 region has 14 residues. The CDR3 here is CASSPRGVPYEQYF. The CDR3 bases are TGTGCCAGCAGCCCTCGGGGGGTTCCTTACGAGCAGTACTTC.

The chain recombines TRBV3-1 (or the pseudogene TRBV3-2) with TRBJ1-3; D perhaps matches TRBD1 (6 bases). The CDR3 runs to 15 residues. The germline V gene encodes CDR1 LGHDT and CDR2 YNNKEL (reference sequence). V lost 0 bases and J lost 4, with 10 bases in between. CDR3 nucleotides: TGTGCCAGCAGCCAAGATCCAGGGGAAGGAAACACCATATATTTT. This translates into CASSQDPGEGNTIYF.

V usage is TRBV30 and J usage is TRBJ1-4; D gene ambiguous. Trimming removed 8 bases at V and 1 base at J, with 14 bases between. The CDR3 loop spans 14 amino acids. The germline V gene has CDR1 GTSNPN and CDR2 SVGIG (reference sequence). CDR3 loop: CAGSTLRTNEKLFF. In DNA, the CDR3 is TGTGCCGGTTCCACCTTGCGAACTAATGAAAAACTGTTTTTT.

This chain uses TRBV2 with TRBJ2-1; 7 nucleotides align to TRBD1. This CDR3 has 14 amino acids. Germline values: CDR1 SNHLY, CDR2 FYNNEI. The ends lost 4 bases at V and 6 bases at J; junction bases unmatched: 6. The CDR3 sequence is CASSAGQDPNEQFF. In nucleotides, the CDR3 is TGTGCCAGCAGTGCTGGACAGGACCCCAATGAGCAGTTCTTC.

The chain is built from TRBV5-1 and TRBJ1-3; 11 bases align to TRBD1. J lost 1 base, V lost 1 base, and 13 bases had no gene match. Germline V gives CDR1 SGHRS, CDR2 YFSETQ. CDR3 size: 20 residues. CDR3 loop: CASSLSRTGGLLRSGNTIYF. In nucleotides, the CDR3 is TGCGCCAGCAGCTTGTCTAGGACAGGGGGCCTGCTGCGGTCTGGAAACACCATATATTTT.

The V and J genes are TRBV25-1 and TRBJ2-7, with D uncertain. CDR1 MGHDK and CDR2 SYGVNS come from the germline V gene. Trimming took 9 bases from V and 3 from J, leaving 9 bases between them. The CDR3 is 11 residues long. CDR3 residues: CARILNYEQYF. CDR3 DNA: TGTGCCAGGATACTAAACTACGAGCAGTACTTC.

V gene TRBV10-2 combines with J gene TRBJ2-7; 13 positions match TRBD2. With 7 bases clipped from V and 5 bases from J, the junction kept 8 bases outside the gene matches. CDR3 length: 15 residues. CDR1 and CDR2 (germline): WSHSY, SAAADI. Here the CDR3 reads CASTQRTSGRNEQYF. The CDR3 bases are TGCGCCAGCACTCAGAGGACTAGCGGGAGAAACGAGCAGTACTTC.

The chain is built from TRBV4-1 and TRBJ2-3; D is possibly TRBD1 (6 bases). V lost 4 bases and J 3 bases, leaving 14 bases between the germline ends. CDR3 length: 15 amino acids. The germline V gene encodes CDR1 MGHRA and CDR2 YSYEKL. The CDR3 loop reads CASSPYRDPTDTQYF. The DNA for the CDR3 is TGCGCCAGCAGCCCCTACAGGGATCCTACAGATACGCAGTATTTT.

This sequence joins TRBV10-3 and TRBJ2-6, with 13 nucleotides matching TRBD2. Germline V gives CDR1 ENHRY, CDR2 SYGVKD. Trimming took 6 bases from V and 4 from J; bases not matched to a gene: 6. The CDR3 totals 17 residues. The CDR3 sequence is CAISGTSGVLGANVLTF. CDR3 nucleotides: TGTGCCATCAGCGGGACTAGCGGGGTTCTGGGGGCCAACGTCCTGACTTTC.

The chain carries TRBV6-4 and TRBJ2-2, with 7 bases fitting TRBD1. Germline V lookup: CDR1 MRHNA, CDR2 SNTAGT. The CDR3 extends over 14 amino acids. The trim removed 5 bases at V and 4 bases at J, leaving 4 bases unmatched. CDR3 in DNA: TGTGCCAGCAGTTGGACAGGTGGCACCGGGGAGCTGTTTTTT. Its protein is CASSWTGGTGELFF.

This sequence joins TRBV12-2 and TRBJ1-5. TRBV12-2 is designated a pseudogene. This CDR3 region has 17 residues. The CDR3 region has the DNA TGTGCAAGTCGCTTCTGGGGGGGGCAAGACATCGATCAGCCCCAGCATTTT. Translating gives CASRFWGGQDIDQPQHF.

The CDR3 here is CASSLATGDSGNTIYF. Written as DNA, the CDR3 is TGTGCCAGCAGCTTGGCCACAGGGGACTCTGGAAACACCATATATTTT. The rearrangement uses TRBV7-9 and TRBJ1-3; TRBD1 matches at 7 bases. The J segment lost 0 bases and the V segment lost 3 bases, leaving 5 bases of the junction unmatched. The CDR3 sequence is 16 residues long. CDR1 SEHNR and CDR2 FQNEAQ come from the germline V gene (reference sequence).

The genes are TRBV27 and TRBJ1-1; D gene unclear. The V end was cut by 3 bases, the J end by 7 bases, with 9 bases between. Germline V gives CDR1 MNHEY, CDR2 SMNVEV (reference sequence). The CDR3 contains 12 residues. CDR3 sequence reads: CASSFPFGEAFF. The CDR3 bases are TGTGCCAGCAGTTTCCCTTTCGGTGAAGCTTTCTTT.

The J gene is TRBJ2-2, the V gene TRBV4-1; D possibly corresponds to TRBD2 (5 bases). The CDR3 is 16 amino acids. Trimming took 4 bases from V and 7 from J, leaving 19 bases between them. Germline V CDR1 and CDR2: MGHRA, YSYEKL. CDR3 region: CASSLFSTARGGELFF. The CDR3 DNA sequence: TGCGCCAGCAGCCTCTTTAGTACGGCCCGGGGCGGGGAGCTGTTTTTT.

The chain carries TRBV30 and TRBJ2-7, with D perhaps TRBD2 (5 bases). V lost 7 bases to trimming and J lost 5 bases, with 12 bases between them. CDR3 length: 11 residues. Germline V gene lookup returns CDR1 GTSNPN and CDR2 SVGIG (reference sequence). The CDR3 region is CASARDDEQYF. CDR3 nucleotides: TGTGCCTCGGCCCGGGATGACGAGCAGTACTTC.

The V call is TRBV6-5, the J call TRBJ1-1; 7 bases are a match to TRBD1. The CDR3 runs to 15 residues. CDR1 and CDR2 from the germline V gene are MNHEY and SVGAGI. With V trimmed by 2 bases and J by 7 bases, 10 bases remained unmatched. The DNA of the CDR3 is TGTGCCAGCAGTTACCGTCCTAGGGGGCTTAGTGAAGCTTTCTTT. This encodes CASSYRPRGLSEAFF.

The CDR3 region is CASSAPGVSGEQYF. The CDR3 nucleotides read TGTGCCAGTAGTGCCCCAGGGGTTTCGGGGGAGCAGTACTTC. The chain is built from TRBV19 and TRBJ2-7; perhaps TRBD1 as D (6 bases). The CDR3 extends over 14 amino acids. Looked up from germline, CDR1 is LNHDA and CDR2 is SQIVND (reference sequence). Trimming left V 5 bases short and J 7 bases short, with 18 bases between.

The rearrangement uses TRBV19 and TRBJ2-1; tentatively, D is TRBD1 (5 bases). This CDR3 is 15 amino acids long. The V and J ends lost 7 bases and 6 bases respectively, with 19 bases between them. Germline values: CDR1 LNHDA, CDR2 SQIVND (reference sequence). This CDR3 reads CASTPAAGITNEQFF. Written as DNA, the CDR3 is TGTGCCAGTACCCCGGCGGCAGGGATAACCAATGAGCAGTTCTTC.

V gene TRBV27 combines with J gene TRBJ2-3; 7 positions match TRBD2. Looked up from germline, CDR1 is MNHEY and CDR2 is SMNVEV (reference sequence). V lost 5 bases and J lost 2; bases outside the gene matches: 10. The CDR3 extends over 16 amino acids. In DNA form, the CDR3 reads TGTGCCAGCAGTCGTCCCGGGGGACTACTCACAGATACGCAGTATTTT. This codes for CASSRPGGLLTDTQYF.

V is TRBV6-5 and J is TRBJ2-7, with D tentatively TRBD2 (6 bases). This CDR3 has 13 residues. Germline V gene sequence: CDR1 MNHEY, CDR2 SVGAGI. Trimming removed 7 bases from V and 6 bases from J, with 16 bases in between. In DNA, the CDR3 is TGTGCCAGCATCCGTGCGGGATCAGGCGAGCAGTACTTC. Its protein product is CASIRAGSGEQYF.

The chain joins TRBV28 to TRBJ1-4; 8 bases line up with TRBD1. Germline-derived CDR1 and CDR2 are MDHEN and SYDVKM. With 4 bases clipped from V and 4 bases from J, the junction kept 8 bases outside the gene matches. The CDR3 has 16 residues. The CDR3 coding sequence is TGTGCCAGCAGTTCCCCGGGGACAGGTGGTAATGAAAAACTGTTTTTT. Translated, it gives CASSSPGTGGNEKLFF. The whole variable domain, remainder taken from reference TRBV28 and TRBJ1-4, is DVKVTQSSRYLVKRTGEKVFLECVQDMDHENMFWYRQDPGLGLRLIYFSYDVKMKEKGDIPEGYSVSREKKERFSLILESASTNQTSMYLCASSSPGTGGNEKLFFGSGTQLSVL.

The chain has TRBV7-9 and TRBJ2-7, with D hard to call. Between the trimmed V and J ends, which lost 0 bases and 0 bases, there was a span of 9 bases. The CDR3 length is 15 residues. Per the germline V gene, CDR1 is SEHNR and CDR2 is FQNEAQ (reference sequence). The CDR3 DNA is TGTGCCAGCAGCTTAGCATTACACACCTCCTACGAGCAGTACTTC. This sequence encodes CASSLALHTSYEQYF. Variable domain in full (rest from reference TRBV7-9 and TRBJ2-7): DTGVSQNPRHKITKRGQNVTFRCDPISEHNRLYWYRQTLGQGPEFLTYFQNEAQLEKSRLLSDRFSAERPKGSFSTLEIQRTEQGDSAMYLCASSLALHTSYEQYFGPGTRLTVT.

J is TRBJ2-5 and V is TRBV20-1, with 12 bases matching TRBD2. V was clipped by 6 bases and J by 4 bases; unmatched bases: 12. The length of the CDR3 is 16 residues. Germline V CDR1 and CDR2: DFQATT, SNEGSKA (reference sequence). CDR3 coding DNA: TGCAGTGCAAGTCACCCTAGCGGGGGGGCCCCAGAGACCCAGTACTTC. This encodes CSASHPSGGAPETQYF.

V is TRBV9 and J is TRBJ1-1; D might be TRBD1 (5 bases). Germline CDR1 and CDR2: SGDLS and YYNGEE. The V end was cut by 5 bases, the J end by 7 bases, with 18 bases between. This CDR3 contains 14 residues. In DNA, the CDR3 is TGTGCCAGCAGTCGTATCGTGGGGGAGGGTGAAGCTTTCTTT. This gives the protein CASSRIVGEGEAFF.

The chain links TRBV19 to TRBJ2-7; perhaps TRBD1 as D (5 bases). This CDR3 spans 14 amino acids. Germline assignment: CDR1 LNHDA and CDR2 SQIVND (reference sequence). V was trimmed by 9 bases and J by 4 bases, leaving 19 bases between them. For the CDR3, the DNA is TGTGCCAGCGCGCCACAGGTGGGCCCATACGAGCAGTACTTC. It encodes CASAPQVGPYEQYF.

V gene TRBV4-1 combines with J gene TRBJ1-5; no definite D call. The V end was cut by 0 bases, the J end by 6 bases, with 18 bases between. This CDR3 has 17 residues. Germline CDR1 MGHRA, CDR2 YSYEKL. CDR3 coding DNA: TGCGCCAGCAGCCAAGAGGGATTAGGGAGGGTCGGTCAGCCCCAGCATTTT. Translated: CASSQEGLGRVGQPQHF.

The CDR3 is CASSQDTSSYNEQFF. The CDR3 DNA follows: TGTGCCAGCAGCCAAGATACGAGCTCCTACAATGAGCAGTTCTTC. The J gene is TRBJ2-1, the V gene TRBV3-1 (or the pseudogene TRBV3-2), with unresolved D. CDR1 and CDR2 from the germline V gene are LGHDT and YNNKEL (reference sequence). This CDR3 is 15 amino acids long. V dropped 0 bases and J dropped 0 bases, with 6 bases sitting between them.

The chain joins TRBV11-2 to TRBJ2-2; no definite D call. The V and J ends lost 5 bases and 4 bases respectively, with 8 bases between them. This CDR3 is 13 amino acids long. The germline V gene has CDR1 SGHAT and CDR2 FQNNGV. CDR3 region: CASSPPSTGELFF. CDR3 sequence (DNA): TGTGCCAGCAGCCCTCCTTCCACCGGGGAGCTGTTTTTT. Full variable domain (remainder filled in from reference TRBV11-2 and TRBJ2-2): EAGVAQSPRYKIIEKRQSVAFWCNPISGHATLYWYQQILGQGPKLLIQFQNNGVVDDSQLPKDRFSAERLKGVDSTLKIQPAKLEDSAVYLCASSPPSTGELFFGEGSRLTVL.

The J gene is TRBJ2-1, the V gene TRBV19; 13 bases fit TRBD2. CDR1 is LNHDA, CDR2 SQIVND, per germline (reference sequence). The CDR3 is 17 amino acids. J lost 3 bases, V lost 5 bases, and 7 bases had no gene match. In DNA, the CDR3 is TGTGCCAGTAGTTCATGGACTAGCGGGAGTGTCTACAATGAGCAGTTCTTC. This codes for CASSSWTSGSVYNEQFF.